This record concerns one T cell receptor beta chain sequence. Its specificity is unknown. V lost 4 bases and J lost 4; bases outside the gene matches: 12. This CDR3 is built from 16 residues. The germline V gene encodes CDR1 MNHNS and CDR2 SASEGT. The sample is drawn from a study of cytomegalovirus exposure and HLA in healthy donors. General observations from the study: As a later analysis revealed, the rate of TCR association differed by HLA locus, with DRB1 most and HLA-C fewest.

The PCR ran on 60 Vbeta and 13 Jbeta primers. Measured with immunoSEQ multiplex PCR; TCRdb has only the in-frame clones, and not every one. The data contain roughly 110,000 clones, 82% of them singletons. The receptor was derived from a young woman in good health and CMV-seronegative. Material: PBMCs. The chain has TRBV6-1 and TRBJ1-2; 7 positions agree with TRBD1. In nucleotides, the CDR3 is TGTGCCAGCAGTGCGCACCGACAGGGATTAGGCTATGGCTACACCTTC. It yields the protein CASSAHRQGLGYGYTF.